This TCR beta chain stems from a study of shared clonotypes between healthy human individuals. The CDR3 has 14 amino acids. Losses at the gene ends were 5 bases for V and 5 bases for J; bases not matched to a gene: 5. Germline CDR1 SNHLY, CDR2 FYNNEI. CD45RA-negative memory and CD45RA+ naive subsets were split from the CD4+ cells. Clones were sequenced by immunoSEQ multiplex PCR, and TCRdb holds only the in-frame ones, with some missing. Of around 1.5 million clones in the sample, nearly 99% were seen once. General observations from the study: When compared with the clonotypes that were shared by all four sorted-subset donors, the non-shared clonotypes turned out to have lower generation probabilities. Estimated richness values were generally larger in naive subsets than in memory subsets. Sorted-subset samples were not fully sequenced, rarefaction indicated.

The count of this clone is one. The target antigen is unknown. The specimen sequenced was naive CD4+ T cells sorted from blood. Subset: CD45RA+ positively selected. The V call is TRBV2, the J call TRBJ2-5, with 10 bases that match TRBD1. This TCR came from a man aged 30-40 years in good health. CDR3 in amino acids: CASSTDRGSETQYF. DNA of the CDR3: TGTGCCAGCAGTACGGACAGGGGGTCGGAGACCCAGTACTTC.